This T cell receptor (beta chain) is from a study of cytomegalovirus exposure and HLA in healthy donors. Study-wide findings and caveats: The tendency of first-cohort TCR clusters to co-occur in the 120 or so validation repertoires was the finding of a later analysis.

Germline CDR1 and CDR2: GTSNPN and SVGIG (reference sequence). The CDR3 runs 13 residues. V lost 3 bases and J 6 bases, leaving 14 bases between the germline ends. Sequencing was performed with immunoSEQ multiplex PCR; in TCRdb, only in-frame clones are kept and a portion is missing. This sample carries 240,000 or so clones, about 86% of them seen once, and the ten largest clones take over 0.95%. About this clone itself: The antigen is not known.

The chain recombines TRBV30 with TRBJ1-1; no clear D gene. Sample: PBMCs. This TCR came from a woman aged 30 to 39 in good health and CMV-seropositive. CDR3 sequence: CAWRIGVSAEAFF. DNA for the CDR3: TGTGCCTGGAGGATAGGAGTCTCGGCTGAAGCTTTCTTT.